Below, one T cell receptor beta chain is given with its context. This entry is derived from a study of cytomegalovirus exposure and HLA in healthy donors. The CDR3 is made up of 13 amino acids. Germline V gene data show CDR1 as SGHDT and CDR2 as YYEEEE. V lost 5 bases, J lost 4 bases, and 12 bases lay in between. Here immunoSEQ multiplex PCR was the method, and the copy in TCRdb shows in-frame clones only, minus some. Of 160,000 or so clones listed, more than 70% are singletons. The receptor comes from a man younger than 30 in good health and CMV-seronegative. Sequencing input: PBMCs. This chain links TRBV5-6 with TRBJ2-5, with a tentative D call TRBD1 (6 bases). CDR3 DNA sequence: TGTGCCAGCAGGGGACAACCGGGAGAGACCCAGTACTTC. Its protein product is CASRGQPGETQYF.